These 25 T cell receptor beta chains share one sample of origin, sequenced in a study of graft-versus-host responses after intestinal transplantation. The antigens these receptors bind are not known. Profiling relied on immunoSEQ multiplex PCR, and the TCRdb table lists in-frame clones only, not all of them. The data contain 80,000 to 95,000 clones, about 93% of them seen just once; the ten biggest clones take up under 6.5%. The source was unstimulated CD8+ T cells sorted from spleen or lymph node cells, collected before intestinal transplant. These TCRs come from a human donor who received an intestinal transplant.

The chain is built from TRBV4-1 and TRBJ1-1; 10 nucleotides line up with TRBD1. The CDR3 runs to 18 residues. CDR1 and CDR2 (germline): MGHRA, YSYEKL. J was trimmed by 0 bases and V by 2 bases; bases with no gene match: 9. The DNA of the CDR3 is TGCGCCAGCAGCCAAAATCCGGGACAGGGGCCGTTGAACACTGAAGCTTTCTTT. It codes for CASSQNPGQGPLNTEAFF.

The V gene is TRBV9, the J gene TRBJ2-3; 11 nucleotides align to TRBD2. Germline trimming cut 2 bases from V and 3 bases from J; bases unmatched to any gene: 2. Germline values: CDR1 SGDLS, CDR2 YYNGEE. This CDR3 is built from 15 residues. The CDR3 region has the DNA TGTGCCAGCAGCGTTAGCGGGGGGGAGACAGATACGCAGTATTTT. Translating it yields CASSVSGGETDTQYF. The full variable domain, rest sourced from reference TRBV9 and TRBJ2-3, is DSGVTQTPKHLITATGQRVTLRCSPRSGDLSVYWYQQSLDQGLQFLIQYYNGEERAKGNILERFSAQQFPDLHSELNLSSLELGDSALYFCASSVSGGETDTQYFGPGTRLTVL.

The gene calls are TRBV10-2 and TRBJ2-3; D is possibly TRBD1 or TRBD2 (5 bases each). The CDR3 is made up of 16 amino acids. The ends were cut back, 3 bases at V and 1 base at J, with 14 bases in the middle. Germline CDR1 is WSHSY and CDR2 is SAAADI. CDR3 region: CASSESRWGRTDTQYF. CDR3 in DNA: TGCGCCAGCAGTGAATCCAGGTGGGGACGCACAGATACGCAGTATTTT.

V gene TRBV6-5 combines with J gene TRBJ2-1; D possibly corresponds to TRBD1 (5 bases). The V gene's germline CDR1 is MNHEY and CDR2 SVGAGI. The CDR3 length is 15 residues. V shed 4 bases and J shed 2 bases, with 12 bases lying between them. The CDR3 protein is CASSSEATAYNEQFF. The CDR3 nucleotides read TGTGCCAGCAGTTCCGAAGCGACAGCCTACAATGAGCAGTTCTTC.

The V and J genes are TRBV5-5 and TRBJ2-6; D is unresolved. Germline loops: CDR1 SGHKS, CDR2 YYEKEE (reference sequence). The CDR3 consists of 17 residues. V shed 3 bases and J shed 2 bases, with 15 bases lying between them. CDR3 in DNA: TGTGCCAGCAGCTCTTGGGTTGGGCACGCTGGGGCCAACGTCCTGACTTTC. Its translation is CASSSWVGHAGANVLTF.

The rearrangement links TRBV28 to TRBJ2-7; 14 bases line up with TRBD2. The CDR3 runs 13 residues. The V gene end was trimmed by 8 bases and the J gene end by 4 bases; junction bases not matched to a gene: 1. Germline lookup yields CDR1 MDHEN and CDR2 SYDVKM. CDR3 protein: CASGTSGSYEQYF. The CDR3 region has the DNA TGTGCCAGCGGGACTAGCGGGAGTTACGAGCAGTACTTC. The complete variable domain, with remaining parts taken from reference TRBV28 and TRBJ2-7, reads DVKVTQSSRYLVKRTGEKVFLECVQDMDHENMFWYRQDPGLGLRLIYFSYDVKMKEKGDIPEGYSVSREKKERFSLILESASTNQTSMYLCASGTSGSYEQYFGPGTRLTVT.

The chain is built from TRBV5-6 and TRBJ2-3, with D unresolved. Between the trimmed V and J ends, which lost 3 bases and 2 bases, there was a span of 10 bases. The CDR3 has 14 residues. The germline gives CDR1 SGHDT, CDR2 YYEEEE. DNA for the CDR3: TGTGCCAGCAGCTCAACACCAGACACAGATACGCAGTATTTT. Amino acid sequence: CASSSTPDTDTQYF.

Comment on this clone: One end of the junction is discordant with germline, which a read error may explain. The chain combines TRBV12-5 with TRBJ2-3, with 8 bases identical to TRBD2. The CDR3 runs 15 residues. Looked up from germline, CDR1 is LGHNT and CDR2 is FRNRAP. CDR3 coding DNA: TGTGTTAGTGGACCGGGACTAGACCACACAGATACGCAGTATTTT. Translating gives CVSGPGLDHTDTQYF. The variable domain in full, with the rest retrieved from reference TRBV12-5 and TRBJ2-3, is DARVTQTPRHKVTEMGQEVTMRCQPILGHNTVFWYRQTMMQGLELLAYFRNRAPLDDSGMPKDRFSAEMPDATLATLKIQPSEPRDSAVYFCVSGPGLDHTDTQYFGPGTRLTVL.

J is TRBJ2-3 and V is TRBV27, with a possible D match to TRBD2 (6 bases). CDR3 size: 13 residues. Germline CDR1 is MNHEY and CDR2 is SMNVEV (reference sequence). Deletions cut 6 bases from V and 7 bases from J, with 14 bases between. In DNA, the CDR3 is TGTGCCAGCAGGACGGCGGGGTATCATACGCAGTATTTT. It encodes CASRTAGYHTQYF.

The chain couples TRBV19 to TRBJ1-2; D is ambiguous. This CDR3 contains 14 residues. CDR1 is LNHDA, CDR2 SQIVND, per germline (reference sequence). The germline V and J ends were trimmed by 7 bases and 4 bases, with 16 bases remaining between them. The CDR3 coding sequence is TGTGCCAGTAAGTCAGCAGTGCCCGCCTATGGCTACACCTTC. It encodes CASKSAVPAYGYTF. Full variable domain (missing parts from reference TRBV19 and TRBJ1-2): DGGITQSPKYLFRKEGQNVTLSCEQNLNHDAMYWYRQDPGQGLRLIYYSQIVNDFQKGDIAEGYSVSREKKESFPLTVTSAQKNPTAFYLCASKSAVPAYGYTFGSGTRLTVV.

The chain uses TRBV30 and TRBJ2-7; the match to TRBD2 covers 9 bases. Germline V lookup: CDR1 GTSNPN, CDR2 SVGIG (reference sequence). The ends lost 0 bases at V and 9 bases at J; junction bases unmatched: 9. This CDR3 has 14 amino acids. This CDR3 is CAWSVSLAGSRQYF. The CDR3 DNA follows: TGTGCCTGGAGTGTGTCGCTAGCGGGATCGAGGCAGTACTTC.

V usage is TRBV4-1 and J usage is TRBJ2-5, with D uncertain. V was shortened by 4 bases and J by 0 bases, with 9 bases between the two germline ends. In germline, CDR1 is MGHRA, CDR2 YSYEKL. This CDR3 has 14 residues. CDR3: CASSPLPHQETQYF. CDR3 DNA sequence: TGCGCCAGCAGCCCGCTACCCCACCAAGAGACCCAGTACTTC.

The chain's CDR3 is CASSPWDGSDTQYF. CDR3 coding DNA: TGTGCCAGCAGTCCCTGGGACGGCTCAGATACGCAGTATTTT. The V and J genes are TRBV27 and TRBJ2-3; the D gene could be TRBD1 or TRBD2 (5 bases each). This CDR3 spans 14 amino acids. The germline V gene encodes CDR1 MNHEY and CDR2 SMNVEV (reference sequence). Trimming removed 5 bases from V and 4 bases from J, with 13 bases in between.

In DNA, the CDR3 is TGTGCCAGCAGCCAAGAGGCTCTAGCGGGAGTTATCTACGAGCAGTACTTC. Amino acids: CASSQEALAGVIYEQYF. This rearrangement joins TRBV4-2 to TRBJ2-7, with 10 bases identical to TRBD2. The length of the CDR3 is 17 residues. Germline V gene sequence: CDR1 LGHNA, CDR2 YNFKEQ. V gave up 0 bases and J gave up 3 bases; unmatched junction bases: 8.

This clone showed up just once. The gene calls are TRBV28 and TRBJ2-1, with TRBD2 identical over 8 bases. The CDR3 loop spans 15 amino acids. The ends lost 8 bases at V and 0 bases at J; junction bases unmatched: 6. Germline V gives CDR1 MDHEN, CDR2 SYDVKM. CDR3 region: CASGYGTSSYNEQFF. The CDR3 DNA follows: TGTGCCAGCGGATACGGGACTAGCTCCTACAATGAGCAGTTCTTC.

The CDR3 reads CASSALTSEYEQYF. CDR3 DNA sequence: TGTGCCAGCAGCGCGCTAACTAGCGAGTACGAGCAGTACTTC. The J gene is TRBJ2-7, the V gene TRBV7-6; the match to TRBD2 covers 7 bases. CDR1 and CDR2 from the germline V gene are SGHVS and FNYEAQ. The CDR3 has 14 residues. V was clipped by 5 bases and J by 4 bases; unmatched bases: 8.

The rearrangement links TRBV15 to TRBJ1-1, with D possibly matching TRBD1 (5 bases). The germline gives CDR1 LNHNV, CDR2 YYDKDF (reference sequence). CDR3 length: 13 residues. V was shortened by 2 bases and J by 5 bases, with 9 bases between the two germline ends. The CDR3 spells CATSRRGVTEAFF. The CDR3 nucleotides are TGTGCCACCAGCAGAAGAGGGGTAACTGAAGCTTTCTTT.

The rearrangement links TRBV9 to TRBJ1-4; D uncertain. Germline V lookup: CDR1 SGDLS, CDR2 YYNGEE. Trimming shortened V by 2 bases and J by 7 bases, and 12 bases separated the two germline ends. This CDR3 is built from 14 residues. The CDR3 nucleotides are TGTGCCAGCAGCGTGGCGGGGATTGGTGAAAAACTGTTTTTT. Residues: CASSVAGIGEKLFF.

DNA for the CDR3: TGTGCCAGCAGCCCGGGGTGGGGGTATGGCTACACCTTC. Translated, it gives CASSPGWGYGYTF. The rearrangement joins TRBV28 to TRBJ1-2; a possible D gene is TRBD1 (5 bases). Trimming removed 6 bases at V and 5 bases at J, with 13 bases between. Germline CDR1 and CDR2: MDHEN and SYDVKM. The CDR3 is 13 amino acids.

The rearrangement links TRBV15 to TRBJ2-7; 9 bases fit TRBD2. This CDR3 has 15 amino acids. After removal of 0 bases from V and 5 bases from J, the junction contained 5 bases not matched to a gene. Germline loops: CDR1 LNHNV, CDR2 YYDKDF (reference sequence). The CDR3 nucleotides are TGTGCCACCAGCAGAGATCTGGCTAGCGGGGACGAGCAGTACTTC. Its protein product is CATSRDLASGDEQYF.

CDR3 residues: CASSPGLFRSYNEQFF. The CDR3 bases are TGCGCCAGCAGCCCGGGACTCTTCCGGTCCTACAATGAGCAGTTCTTC. V usage is TRBV5-1 and J usage is TRBJ2-1, with D possibly TRBD2 on 6 matching bases. The CDR3 length is 16 residues. CDR1 SGHRS and CDR2 YFSETQ come from the germline V gene. V gave up 4 bases and J gave up 1 base, with 15 bases separating them.

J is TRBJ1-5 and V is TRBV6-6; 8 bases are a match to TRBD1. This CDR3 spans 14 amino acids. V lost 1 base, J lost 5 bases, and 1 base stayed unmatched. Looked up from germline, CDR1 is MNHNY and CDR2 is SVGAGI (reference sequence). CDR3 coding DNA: TGTGCCAGCAGTTACTTACAGGGGGATCAGCCCCAGCATTTT. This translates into CASSYLQGDQPQHF.

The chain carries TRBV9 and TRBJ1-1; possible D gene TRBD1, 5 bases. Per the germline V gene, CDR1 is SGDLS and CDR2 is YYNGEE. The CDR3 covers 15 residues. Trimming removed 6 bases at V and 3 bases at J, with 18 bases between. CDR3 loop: CASTPGGTHHTEAFF. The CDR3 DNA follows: TGTGCCAGCACCCCCGGCGGGACCCACCACACTGAAGCTTTCTTT.

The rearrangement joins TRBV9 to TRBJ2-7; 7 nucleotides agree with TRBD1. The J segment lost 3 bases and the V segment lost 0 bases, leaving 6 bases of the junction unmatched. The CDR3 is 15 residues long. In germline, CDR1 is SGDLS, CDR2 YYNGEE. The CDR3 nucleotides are TGTGCCAGCAGCGTAGCAGGGGGACAGCTCTACGAGCAGTACTTC. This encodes CASSVAGGQLYEQYF.

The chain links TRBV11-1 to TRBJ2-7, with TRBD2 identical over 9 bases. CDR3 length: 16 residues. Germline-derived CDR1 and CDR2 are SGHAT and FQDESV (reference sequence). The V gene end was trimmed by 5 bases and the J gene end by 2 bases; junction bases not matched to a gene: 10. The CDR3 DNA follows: TGTGCCAGCAGCCCTAATGCAGCGGGAGGAACCTACGAGCAGTACTTC. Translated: CASSPNAAGGTYEQYF.